This TCR beta chain originates from a study of metastatic and nonmetastatic thyroid tumors. About the research overall: A comparison of repertoires was made across blood and tumor or nodule tissue from malignant and benign thyroid patients. Study findings and constraints: Benign nodules reportedly had significantly lower TCR beta diversity than malignant thyroid tumors in blood and tumor.

Original processing notes: Differences in CDR3 between clinicopathological groups were drawn on to build a classifier intended to discriminate distant-metastatic papillary thyroid cancer patients. TCRdb called clones again from the PCR reads with MiXCR. TCRdb's processing, not the study's, gives the V and J calls here. The data hold more than 5,500 clones, with roughly 27% observed a single time. Germline V CDR1 and CDR2: KGHDR, SFDVKD. The CDR3 spans 14 residues. The V and J ends lost 4 bases and 6 bases respectively, with 12 bases between them. The sample holds a few counts of this clone. The antigen is unknown. All patients were treatment-naive before thyroid surgery.

V gene TRBV24-1 combines with J gene TRBJ1-5; maybe TRBD1 (5 bases). The receptor was isolated from a female donor with papillary thyroid cancer or a benign thyroid nodule (not recorded which). Some clones in this sample may be carry-over from other donors' samples. Sample: adjacent normal tissue. Written as DNA, the CDR3 is TGTGCCACCAGTGAAAGGGGACCAAGTCAGCCCCAGCATTTT. Amino acid sequence: CATSERGPSQPQHF.